This is a list of T cell receptor beta chains from one sample in a study of control samples from healthy donors and cancer patients. Profiling relied on immunoSEQ multiplex PCR, and the TCRdb table lists in-frame clones only, not all of them. Among about 160,000 clones, approximately 96% were seen once, and the ten largest hold approximately 1%. The specimen sequenced was blood. These receptors were obtained from a woman aged 25-40 years in good health. Each CDR3 is given with its conserved first and last residue. The order of the fields is V gene, J gene, D gene, clone size, CDR3 DNA, CDR3 protein. D genes are given only for firm matches. Only some rows state a clone size, as once, few, many or a class for expanded clones.

>TRBV3-1/TRBV3-2|TRBJ1-1|.|.
TGTGCCAGCAGCCAGGACCGACGGAAGAACACTGAAGCTTTCTTT
CASSQDRRKNTEAFF
>TRBV5-1|TRBJ1-1|.|.
TGCGCCAGCAGCTTTGGCACTGAAGCTTTCTTT
CASSFGTEAFF
>TRBV6-5|TRBJ1-5|TRBD1|.
TGTGCCAGCACCACAGGGACAGGTAGCAATCAGCCCCAGCATTTT
CASTTGTGSNQPQHF
>TRBV13|TRBJ1-6|TRBD1|.
TGTGCCAGCAGCCCGGGGACAGGGTATAATTCACCCCTCCACTTT
CASSPGTGYNSPLHF
>TRBV5-1|TRBJ2-3|TRBD2|.
TGCGCCAGCAGCTACCTACTAGCGGGGGGGCGAGATACGCAGTATTTT
CASSYLLAGGRDTQYF
>TRBV3-1/TRBV3-2|TRBJ2-3|TRBD2|.
TGTGCCAGCAGCCAAGGTCCAGCGGGGAACACAGATACGCAGTATTTT
CASSQGPAGNTDTQYF
>TRBV6-5|TRBJ2-5|.|.
TGTGCCAGCTCCCTCGCCCAGACCGGGGGAGAGACCCAGTACTTC
CASSLAQTGGETQYF
>TRBV4-1|TRBJ1-1|.|.
TGCGCCAGCAGCCAAGAGACCCTCCGACAGATTCTGAACACTGAAGCTTTCTTT
CASSQETLRQILNTEAFF
>TRBV2|TRBJ2-7|.|.
TGTGCCAGCAGTGGAGAACCAATTAGTGGCTTC
CASSGEPISGF
>TRBV4-1|TRBJ2-3|TRBD2|.
TGCGCCAGCAGCCAAGATGCCGGCGGGGAGGGCGCAGATACGCAGTATTTT
CASSQDAGGEGADTQYF
>TRBV28|TRBJ2-1|.|.
TGTGCCAGCAGCTTAGGAAGCAATGAGCAGTTCTTC
CASSLGSNEQFF
>TRBV19|TRBJ1-5|.|.
TGTGCCAGTTCCCCCTCGGCGGGCAATCAGCCCCAGCATTTT
CASSPSAGNQPQHF
>TRBV6-5|TRBJ1-1|.|.
TGTGCCAGCGGAAATCCGGGCCATATGAACACTGAAGCTTTCTTT
CASGNPGHMNTEAFF
>TRBV10-1|TRBJ2-2|.|.
TGCGCCAGCAGGCCAGGGGCCACCGGGGAGCTGTTTTTT
CASRPGATGELFF
>TRBV6-5|TRBJ2-2|.|.
TGTGCCAGCAGCCCAGGGGGGGCGCGGACCGGGGAGCTGTTTTTT
CASSPGGARTGELFF
>TRBV7-2|TRBJ2-1|TRBD2|.
TGTGCCAGCAGCTTAGGGTCTCTAGCGGGTGAGCAGTTCTTC
CASSLGSLAGEQFF
>TRBV9|TRBJ1-4|.|.
TGTGCCAGCAGCCTAATGGGGGCGTCCGGTGAAAAACTGTTTTTT
CASSLMGASGEKLFF
>TRBV5-5|TRBJ2-2|TRBD1|.
TGTGCCAGCAGCCCCCTTACAGGGGGCACCGGGGAGCTGTTTTTT
CASSPLTGGTGELFF
>TRBV7-2|TRBJ2-7|.|.
TGTGCCAGCAGCCTTAGGGGAAAGTCCTACGAGCAGTACTTC
CASSLRGKSYEQYF
>TRBV7-8|TRBJ1-5|.|.
TGTGCCAGCAGCCCCCTCCACAATCAGCCCCAGCATTTT
CASSPLHNQPQHF
>TRBV2|TRBJ2-6|TRBD1|.
TGTGCCAGCAGTAGGGACAGAATCTCTGGGGCCAACGTCCTGACTTTC
CASSRDRISGANVLTF
>TRBV29-1|TRBJ1-5|.|.
TGCAGCGTTGACCCAGTTCGGGACACGGATCAGCCCCAGCATTTT
CSVDPVRDTDQPQHF
>TRBV9|TRBJ2-3|TRBD1|once
TGTGCCAGCAGCGTATCTCCGACAGGGTCCACAGATACGCAGTATTTT
CASSVSPTGSTDTQYF
>TRBV28|TRBJ1-2|.|.
TGTGCCAGTAAAGGAGGGGGGAACGGCTACACCTTC
CASKGGGNGYTF
>TRBV6-5|TRBJ1-6|TRBD1|.
TGTGCCAGCAGAGGGGACAGCATAAATTCACCCCTCCACTTT
CASRGDSINSPLHF
>TRBV11-1|TRBJ2-5|TRBD1|.
TGTGCCAGCAGCTTCGGACAGGCCAACCAAGAGACCCAGTACTTC
CASSFGQANQETQYF
>TRBV6-4|TRBJ2-2|TRBD2|.
TGTGCCAGCAGCGTAGCGGGAGGAGGCACCGGGGAGCTGTTTTTT
CASSVAGGGTGELFF
>TRBV20-1|TRBJ2-3|.|once
TGCAGTGCTAGTATCGGAGGGGCACCCACAGATACGCAGTATTTT
CSASIGGAPTDTQYF
>TRBV27|TRBJ1-1|.|.
TGTGCCAGCAGTTTACGGGCCAGCCTCTTCACTGAAGCTTTCTTT
CASSLRASLFTEAFF
>TRBV6-1|TRBJ1-1|TRBD1|.
TGTGCCAGCAGTGAGGCAATCGGACAGGGTGAAGCTTTCTTT
CASSEAIGQGEAFF
>TRBV5-5|TRBJ2-3|TRBD1|.
TGTGCCAGCAGCTTACCGGGACAGGGCTACACAGATACGCAGTATTTT
CASSLPGQGYTDTQYF